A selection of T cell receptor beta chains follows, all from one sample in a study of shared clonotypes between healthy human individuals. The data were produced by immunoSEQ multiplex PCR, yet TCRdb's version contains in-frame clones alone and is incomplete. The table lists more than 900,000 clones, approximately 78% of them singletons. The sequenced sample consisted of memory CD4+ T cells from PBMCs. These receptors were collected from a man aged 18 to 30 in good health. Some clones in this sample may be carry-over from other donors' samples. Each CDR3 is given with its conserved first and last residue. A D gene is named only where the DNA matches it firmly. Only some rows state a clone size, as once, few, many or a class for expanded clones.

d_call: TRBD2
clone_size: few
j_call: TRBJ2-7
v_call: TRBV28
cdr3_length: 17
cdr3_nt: TGTGCCAGCAGTCCAATTTGGACTAGCGGGAGGAGCTACGAGCAGTACTTC
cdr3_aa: CASSPIWTSGRSYEQYF

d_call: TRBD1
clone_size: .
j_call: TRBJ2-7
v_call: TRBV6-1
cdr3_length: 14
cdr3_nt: TGTGCCAGCAGTGAACTCGCAGGGGGCGACGAGCAGTACTTC
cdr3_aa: CASSELAGGDEQYF

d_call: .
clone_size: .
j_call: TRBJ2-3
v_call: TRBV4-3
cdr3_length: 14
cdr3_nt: TGCGCCAGCAGCCAAGAGGTCCGCTCCTATACGCAGTATTTT
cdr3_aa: CASSQEVRSYTQYF

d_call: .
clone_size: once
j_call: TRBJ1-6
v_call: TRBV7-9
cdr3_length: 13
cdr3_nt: TGTGCCAGCAGTCTGACAAGGAATTCACCCCTCCACTTT
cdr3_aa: CASSLTRNSPLHF

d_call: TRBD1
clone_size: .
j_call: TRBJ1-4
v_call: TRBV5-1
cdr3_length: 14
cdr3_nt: TGCGCCAGCAGCTTGGAGGGACAGGGTGTAAAACTGTTTTTT
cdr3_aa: CASSLEGQGVKLFF

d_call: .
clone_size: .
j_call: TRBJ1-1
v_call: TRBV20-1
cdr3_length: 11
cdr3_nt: TGCAGTGCTAGCCGTACCACTGAAGCTTTCTTT
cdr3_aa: CSASRTTEAFF

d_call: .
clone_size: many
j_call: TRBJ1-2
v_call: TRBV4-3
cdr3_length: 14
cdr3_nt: TGCGCCAGCAGCCAAGATAATAGCGGCTATGGCTACACCTTC
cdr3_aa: CASSQDNSGYGYTF

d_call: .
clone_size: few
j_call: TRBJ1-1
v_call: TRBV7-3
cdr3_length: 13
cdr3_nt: TGTGCGACGAAGCAGGGACCGAACACTGAAGCTTTCTTT
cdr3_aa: CATKQGPNTEAFF

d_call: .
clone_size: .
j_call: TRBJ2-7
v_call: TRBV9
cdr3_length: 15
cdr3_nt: TGTGCCAGCAGCGTAGCTGGGGCAGATGTTAGCCAGCAGTACTTC
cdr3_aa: CASSVAGADVSQQYF

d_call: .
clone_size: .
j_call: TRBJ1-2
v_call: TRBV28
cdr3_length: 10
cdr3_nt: TGTGCCAGCTGGCTCTATGGCTACACCTTC
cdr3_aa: CASWLYGYTF

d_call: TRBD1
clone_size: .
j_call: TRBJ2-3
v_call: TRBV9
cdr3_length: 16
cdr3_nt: TGTGCCAGCAGCGCGAGGGACAGGAGTAGCACAGATACGCAGTATTTT
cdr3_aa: CASSARDRSSTDTQYF

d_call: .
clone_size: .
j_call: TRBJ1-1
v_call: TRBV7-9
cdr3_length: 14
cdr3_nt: TGTGCCAGCAGCTTTAACCCTCTGAACACTGAAGCTTTCTTT
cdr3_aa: CASSFNPLNTEAFF